This T cell receptor (beta chain) was found in a study of Ad26.COV2.S vaccination and SARS-CoV-2 variants (dated by TCRdb to the early 2020s). With respect to the entire study: Vaccine-arm donors came from COV1001, a multicentre, randomized, double-blind, placebo-controlled phase I-IIa trial of Ad26.COV2.S in healthy adults. Trial participants were randomized into five groups of five: low-dose or high-dose Ad26.COV2.S given once or twice, or placebo on both occasions. TCRbeta repertoire sequencing served as the tool for gauging how specific and how broad the SARS-CoV-2-reactive T cell receptors were following Ad26.COV2.S vaccination. A total of around 32 samples were included in the TCR-sequenced set, comprising some 20 Ad26.COV2.S vaccine recipients, 5 placebo recipients and 8 SARS-CoV-2 convalescent individuals. Ad26.COV2.S was given intramuscularly at 5x10^10 or 1x10^11 viral particles, as a single shot or as two shots 56 days apart. Investigators did not know the trial group allocation while performing experiments and assessing outcomes. Results the study describes overall, beyond this receptor: Non-spike TCR breadth was comparable between vaccine and placebo recipients, consistent with the vaccine containing only spike. After vaccination, substantial breadth of spike-specific CD8+ and CD4+ T cell responses was reported. The study was not powered for comparison of responses between vaccine doses or regimens. The authors noted that total T cell responses may have been underestimated by the TCR breadth and depth analyses. Compared with placebo recipients, Ad26.COV2.S recipients showed higher spike-specific TCR breadth (P = 0.0014).

V gives up 11 bases and J gives up 4 bases, and the segment between their germline ends measures 14 bases. From the cysteine through the phenylalanine, the CDR3 covers 12 amino acids. Only the CDR3 portion is preserved as DNA: 36 bases, with reading frame beginning at the first base. From a lookup of the germline V gene, CDR1 and CDR2 are MNHEY and SVGAGI. TCRbeta CDR3 regions were sequenced with the immunoSEQ Assay. After extraction, genomic DNA underwent amplification by bias-controlled multiplex PCR, followed by high-throughput sequencing. As for how the authors treated the data: To quantify the absolute abundance of each unique TCRbeta CDR3 region, sequences were collapsed and filtered. T cell fraction was estimated by normalizing TCRbeta template counts to usable DNA, with usable DNA measured through amplification of reference genes found in all nucleated cells. Repertoire TCRs were annotated as SARS-CoV-2-specific by exact matching of V gene, CDR3 amino acid sequence and J gene to a known reactive TCR set. MIRA supplied the reference SARS-CoV-2 TCR set, which was filtered for enrichment in COVID-19-positive ImmuneCODE repertoires so that public or cross-reactive TCRs were removed. Drawing on the MIRA antigens, annotated TCRs were analysed further at the level of specific ORF or position within ORF. Breadth was defined as the number of annotated unique rearrangements divided by the total number of unique productive rearrangements, and depth was defined as the summed frequency of the annotated unique rearrangements. Two-sided Wilcoxon rank-sum tests were used to compare TCR breadth between groups. TCRdb took this table from immuneACCESS and kept in-frame rearrangements with V and J called. Such tables lack part of the clones; where checked against another copy, unresolved V genes explain under half of the gap, and the rest is unexplained. Clone size and V and J calls were adopted from that table, with D and trimming inferred from the DNA. The sample includes roughly 680,000 clones, with around 92% observed a single time. The ten largest clones take up around 1.5% of the sample.

Regarding this clone: The specificity of this receptor is unknown. The record has no base qualities; no much larger clone is one base away.

Reading the label with the study, this specimen's treatment or condition is: some 19 received Ad26.COV2.S at low or high dose, single or two shots; about 5 received placebo; per-sample allocation not given. Repertoires of vaccine and placebo recipients were sequenced from samples taken on day 63 after the first injection. Cohort 1b enrolled 25 or so adults aged 18-55 years at a single site in Boston, USA, between 29 July and 7 August 2020. Ad26.COV2.S consisted of a replication-incompetent adenovirus type 26 vector by which a prefusion-stabilized SARS-CoV-2 spike protein from the original Wuhan strain was expressed.

This TCR derives from a person between 18 and 65 years old who received the Ad26.COV2.S COVID-19 vaccine or a placebo. The specimen was peripheral blood, collected in a trial of Ad26.COV2.S vaccine versus placebo. The V and J segments used are TRBV6-5 and TRBJ1-2; the D segment cannot be called with confidence. In nucleotide form, the sequence is TGTGCCTCCTGGGTGGAGGGCTATGGCTACACCTTC. This codes for CASWVEGYGYTF.